Listed here are 17 T cell receptor beta chains from one sample, sequenced in a study of cytomegalovirus exposure and HLA in healthy donors. In the PCR, 60 Vbeta and 13 Jbeta primers were used. Assay used: immunoSEQ multiplex PCR; TCRdb lists only in-frame clones, some missing. The table includes over 150,000 clones, 80% detected once. Sequenced sample: PBMCs. These TCRs come from a human donor in good health.

This clone has more than one count but fewer than ten. The chain combines TRBV7-9 with TRBJ2-1; possible D gene TRBD2, 5 bases. Germline assignment: CDR1 SEHNR and CDR2 FQNEAQ (reference sequence). The ends were cut back, 1 base at V and 7 bases at J, with 20 bases in the middle. The CDR3 runs 17 residues. Written as DNA, the CDR3 is TGTGCCAGCAGCTTAGGCGCAGCTACAGCTCCGGGGAATGAGCAGTTCTTC. This encodes CASSLGAATAPGNEQFF.

The chain uses TRBV4-1 and TRBJ1-2; D not resolved. This CDR3 comprises 15 residues. V lost 2 bases, J lost 4 bases, and 14 bases lay in between. In germline, CDR1 is MGHRA, CDR2 YSYEKL. This CDR3 reads CASSQTPEVAYGYTF. The CDR3 DNA is TGCGCCAGCAGCCAAACACCCGAGGTGGCCTATGGCTACACCTTC.

V usage is TRBV7-2 and J usage is TRBJ2-5; D is unresolved. TRBJ2-7 matches the DNA end more closely, so the J call is doubtful. Germline-derived CDR1 and CDR2 are SGHTA and FQGNSA. The CDR3 spans 12 residues. This chain's CDR3 is CASSTNSYEQYF. For the CDR3, the DNA is TGTGCCAGCAGCACAAACAGCTACGAGCAGTACTTC.

V gene TRBV6-5 combines with J gene TRBJ2-1, with D unclear. V gave up 8 bases and J gave up 5 bases, with 13 bases separating them. The CDR3 length is 13 residues. Germline V lookup: CDR1 MNHEY, CDR2 SVGAGI. In DNA, the CDR3 is TGTGCCAGCGCCATACTCATGAACAATGAGCAGTTCTTC. Protein product: CASAILMNNEQFF.

The chain has TRBV5-4 and TRBJ1-1; no clear D. Per germline, CDR1 SGHNT and CDR2 YYREEE (reference sequence). The CDR3 is made up of 13 amino acids. Trimming left V 1 base short and J 5 bases short, with 9 bases between. CDR3 loop: CASSLWAGTEAFF. For the CDR3, the DNA is TGTGCCAGCAGCTTGTGGGCGGGTACTGAAGCTTTCTTT.

This clone was seen only once. The gene calls are TRBV10-1 and TRBJ2-7; D is undetermined. Germline CDR1 reads WNHNN; CDR2 reads SYGVQD (reference sequence). V was trimmed by 6 bases and J by 4 bases, leaving 19 bases between them. The CDR3 runs to 15 residues. CDR3 nucleotides: TGCGCCAGCAGGGAAGACGCGAGGAACTTGTACGAGCAGTACTTC. Its protein is CASREDARNLYEQYF.

The chain links TRBV6-1 to TRBJ2-3; 10 bases are shared with TRBD1. After removal of 6 bases from V and 4 bases from J, the junction contained 4 bases not matched to a gene. The CDR3 contains 14 residues. The germline gives CDR1 MNHNS, CDR2 SASEGT. The CDR3 region is CASRTGGVADTQYF. In DNA, the CDR3 is TGTGCCAGCAGGACAGGGGGCGTTGCAGATACGCAGTATTTT.

This chain joins TRBV5-1 and TRBJ1-1, with 7 bases fitting TRBD1. The CDR3 is 15 amino acids. The germline V gene has CDR1 SGHRS and CDR2 YFSETQ. Trimming cost V 4 bases and J 6 bases; bases outside gene matches: 12. Here the CDR3 DNA reads TGCGCCAGCAGCGCAAAACAGGGGATGGCCGCTGAAGCTTTCTTT. This encodes CASSAKQGMAAEAFF. Together with reference TRBV5-1 and TRBJ1-1, the CDR3 gives the full variable domain: KAGVTQTPRYLIKTRGQQVTLSCSPISGHRSVSWYQQTPGQGLQFLFEYFSETQRNKGNFPGRFSGRQFSNSRSEMNVSTLELGDSALYLCASSAKQGMAAEAFFGQGTRLTVV.

V and J are TRBV4-3 and TRBJ2-7, with D perhaps matching TRBD1 (5 bases). The CDR3 has 14 residues. Germline values: CDR1 LGHNA, CDR2 YSLEER. V was pared by 0 bases and J by 0 bases, with 6 bases between. The CDR3: CASSQDDSSYEQYF. DNA of the CDR3: TGCGCCAGCAGCCAAGACGACAGCTCCTACGAGCAGTACTTC.

This chain links TRBV4-1 with TRBJ2-2; possible D gene TRBD2, 6 bases. V was pared by 3 bases and J by 7 bases, with 12 bases between. The CDR3 extends over 14 amino acids. Germline CDR1 is MGHRA and CDR2 is YSYEKL. The DNA of the CDR3 is TGCGCCAGCAGCCATTTGGGGGAGGACGGGGAGCTGTTTTTT. Translated: CASSHLGEDGELFF.

The rearrangement joins TRBV19 to TRBJ1-4; D is uncertain. Germline CDR1 and CDR2: LNHDA and SQIVND (reference sequence). The germline V and J ends were trimmed by 5 bases and 8 bases, with 12 bases remaining between them. The length of the CDR3 is 13 residues. Here the CDR3 DNA reads TGTGCCAGTAGTTTAGGGCAGATGGAAAAACTGTTTTTT. Residues: CASSLGQMEKLFF.

The chain carries TRBV19 and TRBJ2-3; TRBD1 matches at 7 bases. This CDR3 contains 14 residues. V shed 3 bases, J shed 4 bases, and the junction held 4 bases outside the gene matches. Germline loops: CDR1 LNHDA, CDR2 SQIVND (reference sequence). In DNA form, the CDR3 reads TGTGCCAGTAGTATTGTAGGGGGCCCAGATACGCAGTATTTT. It yields the protein CASSIVGGPDTQYF.

This clone occurred a few times. V is TRBV4-3 and J is TRBJ1-2; D uncertain. The germline V and J ends were trimmed by 4 bases and 4 bases, with 10 bases remaining between them. Germline V gene lookup returns CDR1 LGHNA and CDR2 YSLEER. The CDR3 contains 13 residues. The CDR3 region is CASSLERFYGYTF. The CDR3 DNA reads as TGCGCCAGCAGCCTGGAGCGTTTCTATGGCTACACCTTC.

The rearrangement joins TRBV7-2 to TRBJ1-1; D is unclear. V lost 2 bases and J 7 bases, leaving 8 bases between the germline ends. CDR1 and CDR2 from the germline V gene are SGHTA and FQGNSA. The CDR3 length is 12 residues. The CDR3 DNA is TGTGCCAGCAGCTTAATACAGTTTGAAGCTTTCTTT. This gives the protein CASSLIQFEAFF.

This clone was observed a few times. CDR3 sequence reads: CASSFGTGISYEQYF. The DNA of the CDR3 is TGTGCCAGCAGTTTTGGGACAGGGATCTCCTACGAGCAGTACTTC. V is TRBV6-6 and J is TRBJ2-7, with 9 bases identical to TRBD1. Looked up from germline, CDR1 is MNHNY and CDR2 is SVGAGI (reference sequence). V shed 4 bases and J 0 bases; nucleotides not matched to a gene: 4. This CDR3 is built from 15 residues.

V is TRBV7-2 and J is TRBJ1-2; TRBD1 agrees at 8 bases. The J segment lost 5 bases and the V segment lost 0 bases, leaving 2 bases of the junction unmatched. CDR1 SGHTA and CDR2 FQGNSA come from the germline V gene. The CDR3 is 14 residues long. The CDR3 DNA follows: TGTGCCAGCAGCTTAGCAGACAGGGGTTATGGCTACACCTTC. Its protein is CASSLADRGYGYTF.

The CDR3 sequence is CASSRGGNQPQHF. DNA of the CDR3: TGTGCCAGCAGCCGGGGGGGGAATCAGCCCCAGCATTTT. The chain links TRBV7-9 to TRBJ1-5; D might be TRBD1 (5 bases). V gave up 5 bases and J gave up 4 bases, with 9 bases separating them. CDR1 SEHNR and CDR2 FQNEAQ come from the germline V gene (reference sequence). The CDR3 loop spans 13 amino acids.